What follows are 21 T cell receptor beta chains derived from one specimen sequenced in a study of cytomegalovirus exposure and HLA in healthy donors. The PCR contained 60 Vbeta and 13 Jbeta primers. Libraries were prepared by immunoSEQ multiplex PCR; TCRdb keeps only in-frame clonotypes and omits some of them. The sample comprises some 120,000 clones, 73% of which are singletons, and less than 4.5% rests with the top ten. The specimen was PBMCs. Receptor source: a woman between 40 and 55 years old in good health and CMV-seronegative.

The genes are TRBV29-1 and TRBJ2-5; TRBD1 matches 8 bases. This CDR3 is built from 15 residues. Germline V gene lookup returns CDR1 SQVTM and CDR2 ANQGSEA. V was pared by 7 bases and J by 5 bases, with 15 bases of the junction left unmatched. For the CDR3, the DNA is TGCAGCGCCGGGGACAGGACAGGAAGGAGGGAGACCCAGTACTTC. It codes for CSAGDRTGRRETQYF.

The chain recombines TRBV27 with TRBJ1-2; a possible D gene is TRBD1 (6 bases). Germline-derived CDR1 and CDR2 are MNHEY and SMNVEV (reference sequence). This CDR3 region has 14 residues. With 6 bases removed from V and 7 bases from J, the gap between germline ends came to 18 bases. The CDR3 region is CASRPEGGHGGYTF. The CDR3 DNA reads TGTGCCAGCAGGCCTGAGGGGGGGCACGGTGGCTACACCTTC.

J is TRBJ1-5 and V is TRBV7-9, with 9 bases that match TRBD1. Trimming cost V 3 bases and J 9 bases; bases outside gene matches: 12. This CDR3 is 16 amino acids long. Germline V CDR1 and CDR2: SEHNR, FQNEAQ (reference sequence). The CDR3 loop reads CASSFYRDRDLSPQHF. The CDR3 DNA sequence: TGTGCCAGCAGCTTTTACCGGGACAGGGACCTCTCGCCCCAGCATTTT.

V is TRBV5-8 and J is TRBJ2-5; D is possibly TRBD2 (5 bases). The J call is doubtful: the DNA matches TRBJ2-7 better. The CDR3 consists of 16 residues. The germline V gene encodes CDR1 SGHTS and CDR2 YDEGEE. The CDR3 nucleotides are TGTGCCAGCAGCTTGGGAGAGGGCCCCAGCTCCTACGAGCAGTACTTC. This gives the protein CASSLGEGPSSYEQYF.

The chain links TRBV19 to TRBJ2-2, with 8 bases aligning to TRBD2. V lost 6 bases to trimming and J lost 7 bases; unmatched junction nucleotides: 4. Looked up from germline, CDR1 is LNHDA and CDR2 is SQIVND (reference sequence). The CDR3 is 13 residues long. CDR3 in amino acids: CASRLAEVGELFF. The CDR3 nucleotides read TGTGCCAGTAGACTAGCGGAAGTCGGGGAGCTGTTTTTT. Supplemented by reference TRBV19 and TRBJ2-2, the full variable domain reads DGGITQSPKYLFRKEGQNVTLSCEQNLNHDAMYWYRQDPGQGLRLIYYSQIVNDFQKGDIAEGYSVSREKKESFPLTVTSAQKNPTAFYLCASRLAEVGELFFGEGSRLTVL.

CDR3 protein: CASSLGQGNEQFF. The CDR3 nucleotides are TGTGCCAGCAGCTTAGGGCAGGGCAATGAGCAGTTCTTC. The chain employs TRBV7-3 and TRBJ2-1; possible D gene TRBD1, 5 bases. The V end lost 2 bases, the J end lost 6 bases, and 8 bases lay between the germline ends. CDR1 SGHTA and CDR2 FQGTGA come from the germline V gene. The CDR3 is 13 residues long. The full variable domain, with the rest looked up from reference TRBV7-3 and TRBJ2-1, is GAGVSQTPSNKVTEKGKYVELRCDPISGHTALYWYRQSLGQGPEFLIYFQGTGAADDSGLPNDRFFAVRPEGSVSTLKIQRTERGDSAVYLCASSLGQGNEQFFGPGTRLTVL.

CDR3 DNA sequence: TGTGCCATCAGAGCTAGCGGGGGTGGCACAGATACGCAGTATTTT. Its protein product is CAIRASGGGTDTQYF. V is TRBV10-3 and J is TRBJ2-3, with 10 bases fitting TRBD2. V gave up 6 bases and J gave up 1 base; unmatched junction bases: 4. This CDR3 has 15 residues. Germline assignment: CDR1 ENHRY and CDR2 SYGVKD.

The chain joins TRBV2 to TRBJ1-4, with 10 bases aligning to TRBD1. V dropped 8 bases and J dropped 0; count of bases not matched to a gene: 3. Germline lookup yields CDR1 SNHLY and CDR2 FYNNEI. This CDR3 is built from 15 residues. CDR3 loop: CASSDRGATNEKLFF. The CDR3 DNA reads TGTGCCAGCTCGGACAGGGGGGCAACTAATGAAAAACTGTTTTTT.

The chain carries TRBV18 and TRBJ1-3; TRBD1 matches at 8 bases. V gave up 5 bases and J gave up 0 bases; unmatched junction bases: 6. The germline gives CDR1 KGHSH, CDR2 LQKENI. This CDR3 spans 16 amino acids. The CDR3 region has the DNA TGTGCCAGCTCATCGACAGGGGCGAACTCTGGAAACACCATATATTTT. It encodes CASSSTGANSGNTIYF.

The gene calls are TRBV18 and TRBJ2-1; D perhaps matches TRBD2 (6 bases). The length of the CDR3 is 15 residues. V gave up 2 bases and J gave up 7 bases, with 15 bases separating them. Germline V gene sequence: CDR1 KGHSH, CDR2 LQKENI. The CDR3 spells CASSPLGTLLNEQFF. Written as DNA, the CDR3 is TGTGCCAGCTCACCATTGGGGACTCTTCTTAATGAGCAGTTCTTC.

The chain uses TRBV28 and TRBJ2-1, with D perhaps matching TRBD2 (6 bases). Germline values: CDR1 MDHEN, CDR2 SYDVKM. This CDR3 has 16 residues. Trimming removed 11 bases at V and 0 bases at J, with 20 bases between. The CDR3 nucleotides read TGTGCCTGTGGTCTTGTGGGAGGAACCTCCTACAATGAGCAGTTCTTC. It codes for CACGLVGGTSYNEQFF.

V and J are TRBV2 and TRBJ2-5; D gene uncertain. The DNA end is more similar to TRBJ2-7, so the J call may be wrong. The CDR3 totals 14 residues. Per germline, CDR1 SNHLY and CDR2 FYNNEI. This CDR3 is CASREIVGRYEQYF. The CDR3 DNA reads TGTGCCAGCAGAGAGATTGTGGGCAGGTACGAGCAGTACTTC.

The rearrangement joins TRBV7-2 to TRBJ2-1; 8 nucleotides match TRBD1. The CDR3 loop spans 14 amino acids. Germline V gives CDR1 SGHTA, CDR2 FQGNSA. J was trimmed by 6 bases and V by 5 bases; bases with no gene match: 6. The CDR3 sequence: CASSTGQGINEQFF. The CDR3 DNA follows: TGTGCCAGCAGCACCGGACAGGGTATCAATGAGCAGTTCTTC.

The V call is TRBV5-8, the J call TRBJ1-5; 7 bases line up with TRBD1. J gave up 7 bases and V 0 bases, and 10 bases lay outside the gene matches. Germline lookup yields CDR1 SGHTS and CDR2 YDEGEE. The CDR3 has 16 amino acids. CDR3 amino acids: CASSLGQTGNQQPQHF. The CDR3 nucleotides read TGTGCCAGCAGCTTGGGGCAGACAGGGAACCAGCAGCCCCAGCATTTT.

This chain links TRBV4-1 with TRBJ1-5; D possibly corresponds to TRBD1 (5 bases). Germline V gene data show CDR1 as MGHRA and CDR2 as YSYEKL. This CDR3 region has 15 residues. The germline V and J ends were trimmed by 4 bases and 0 bases, with 10 bases remaining between them. Here the CDR3 reads CASSPQGNSNQPQHF. CDR3 sequence (DNA): TGCGCCAGCAGCCCGCAGGGAAATAGCAATCAGCCCCAGCATTTT.

The chain is built from TRBV7-2 and TRBJ2-2; 7 bases agree with TRBD2. The trim removed 1 base at V and 4 bases at J, leaving 3 bases unmatched. Looked up from germline, CDR1 is SGHTA and CDR2 is FQGNSA. The CDR3 has 15 residues. The chain's CDR3 is CASSLVSGPTGELFF. Written as DNA, the CDR3 is TGTGCCAGCAGCTTAGTTAGCGGGCCCACCGGGGAGCTGTTTTTT.

CDR3 loop: CATHLRASGGSTSTDTQYF. The CDR3, as DNA: TGCGCCACCCACCTCCGGGCTAGCGGGGGGTCGACTAGCACAGATACGCAGTATTTT. The genes are TRBV10-2 and TRBJ2-3, with 11 bases fitting TRBD2. Germline-derived CDR1 and CDR2 are WSHSY and SAAADI. The CDR3 covers 19 residues. The V segment lost 10 bases and the J segment 0 bases; nucleotides outside the gene matches: 18.

The V and J genes are TRBV5-6 and TRBJ2-7; 8 bases map to TRBD1. Unmatched junction bases numbered 12, after V lost 4 bases and J lost 9 bases. The germline CDR1 and CDR2 sequences are SGHDT and YYEEEE. This CDR3 has 14 amino acids. CDR3 amino acids: CASSLTGARQVQYF. CDR3 DNA sequence: TGTGCCAGCAGCCTGACAGGGGCCAGGCAGGTGCAGTACTTC.

This clone was counted between two and nine times. The rearrangement links TRBV7-2 to TRBJ2-1, with 7 bases identical to TRBD2. This CDR3 spans 17 amino acids. Germline V gives CDR1 SGHTA, CDR2 FQGNSA. The junction had 6 bases not matched to a gene; V was cut back by 1 base and J by 0 bases. The CDR3 DNA reads TGTGCCAGCAGCTTAGTTAGCGGGTCTAGCTCCTACAATGAGCAGTTCTTC. It specifies CASSLVSGSSSYNEQFF.

This chain links TRBV7-2 with TRBJ2-5; D perhaps matches TRBD1 (7 bases). Germline CDR1 is SGHTA and CDR2 is FQGNSA. Trimming removed 5 bases from V and 5 bases from J, with 12 bases in between. The CDR3 loop spans 13 amino acids. CDR3 coding DNA: TGTGCCAGCAGCCGCGGGACAGAGGAGACCCAGTACTTC. Translated, it gives CASSRGTEETQYF.

The chain links TRBV25-1 to TRBJ2-5; 8 bases align to TRBD2. The CDR3 has 16 amino acids. V lost 1 base and J lost 5; bases outside the gene matches: 9. The germline gives CDR1 MGHDK, CDR2 SYGVNS. CDR3 loop: CASSESPGGPWETQYF. The CDR3 nucleotides are TGTGCCAGCAGTGAATCCCCGGGAGGGCCCTGGGAGACCCAGTACTTC.